Each of the 10 T cell receptor beta chains below was sequenced from the same sample in a study of T cell responses to AZD1222 COVID-19 vaccine. Assay used: immunoSEQ multiplex PCR; TCRdb lists only in-frame clones, some missing. The profile shows some 120,000 clones, about nine tenths of them singletons. The sequences come from peripheral blood, collected 28 days after the second AZD1222 dose. The receptor source for this set is an adult who received the AZD1222 COVID-19 vaccine.

A few counts support this clone. The CDR3 here is CASSQERLAGFTDTQYF. CDR3 nucleotide sequence: TGTGCCAGCAGCCAAGAGCGGCTAGCGGGCTTCACAGATACGCAGTATTTT. The V gene is TRBV3-1 (or the pseudogene TRBV3-2), the J gene TRBJ2-3; TRBD2 agrees at 8 bases. With 0 bases clipped from V and 2 bases from J, the junction kept 7 bases outside the gene matches. The germline V gene encodes CDR1 LGHDT and CDR2 YNNKEL (reference sequence). The CDR3 extends over 17 amino acids.

The rearrangement uses TRBV2 and TRBJ1-1, with D possibly being TRBD1 (5 bases). Germline V gene data show CDR1 as SNHLY and CDR2 as FYNNEI. The CDR3 spans 16 residues. V lost 6 bases, J lost 5 bases, and 22 bases lay in between. The CDR3 loop is CASRRSGGASGTEAFF. As DNA, the CDR3 is TGTGCCAGCAGAAGGAGCGGCGGGGCAAGTGGGACTGAAGCTTTCTTT.

Only one count was recorded for this clone. V gene TRBV25-1 combines with J gene TRBJ2-5, with D tentatively TRBD1 or TRBD2 (6 bases each). This CDR3 has 14 residues. V lost 5 bases and J lost 5, with 15 bases in between. CDR1 MGHDK and CDR2 SYGVNS come from the germline V gene. This CDR3 is CASSRLGGEETQYF. The CDR3 bases are TGTGCCAGCAGTAGACTCGGGGGCGAGGAGACCCAGTACTTC.

The rearrangement joins TRBV21-1 to TRBJ1-6; TRBD1 reflects the table's D call only, with no check against the DNA. TRBV21-1 is designated a pseudogene. This CDR3 is built from 19 residues. In nucleotides, the CDR3 is TGTGCCAGCAGCACTCCTTGGCTTCCAGGGATCCCATATAATTCACCCCTCCACTTT. It is translated as CASSTPWLPGIPYNSPLHF.

This clone occurred once. This chain uses TRBV18 with TRBJ1-4, with D perhaps matching TRBD1 (6 bases). Per the germline V gene, CDR1 is KGHSH and CDR2 is LQKENI. The CDR3 is 15 amino acids. The germline V and J ends were trimmed by 1 base and 5 bases, with 11 bases remaining between them. DNA for the CDR3: TGTGCCAGCTCACCACGACAGGCCTCAAATGAAAAACTGTTTTTT. It codes for CASSPRQASNEKLFF.

This clone was detected a few times. V gene TRBV6-2 or TRBV6-3 combines with J gene TRBJ2-1; TRBD2 aligns across 12 bases. Germline CDR1 MNHEY, CDR2 SVGEGT. CDR3 size: 14 residues. The trim removed 2 bases at V and 13 bases at J, leaving 6 bases unmatched. The CDR3 sequence: CASSYLAGGLLQFF. The CDR3 DNA reads as TGTGCCAGCAGTTACCTAGCGGGGGGGCTACTACAGTTCTTC.

This clone has just one count. This chain links TRBV30 with TRBJ1-2; D may be TRBD1 (6 bases). CDR1 and CDR2 from the germline V gene are GTSNPN and SVGIG (reference sequence). With 5 bases removed from V and 8 bases from J, the gap between germline ends came to 18 bases. The CDR3 totals 13 residues. The CDR3 loop is CAWRGGGGSGYTF. DNA of the CDR3: TGTGCCTGGCGGGGGGGAGGGGGGAGCGGCTACACCTTC.

The V and J genes are TRBV20-1 and TRBJ1-3; TRBD1 is a possible D gene (6 bases). Germline V gives CDR1 DFQATT, CDR2 SNEGSKA (reference sequence). V lost 3 bases to trimming and J lost 2 bases, with 8 bases between them. The CDR3 spans 13 residues. DNA of the CDR3: TGCAGTGCTAGTCAGGGGACTGGAAACACCATATATTTT. This sequence encodes CSASQGTGNTIYF.

V gene TRBV2 combines with J gene TRBJ1-3; unclear D gene. The V and J ends lost 3 bases and 0 bases respectively, with 6 bases between them. CDR1 is SNHLY and CDR2 is FYNNEI in the germline V gene. The CDR3 spans 14 residues. DNA for the CDR3: TGTGCCAGCAGTGACGGGTTCTCTGGAAACACCATATATTTT. Translation: CASSDGFSGNTIYF.

This clone appeared once. V is TRBV11-2 and J is TRBJ2-7; no reliable D call. Trimming left V 6 bases short and J 6 bases short, with 15 bases between. Germline-derived CDR1 and CDR2 are SGHAT and FQNNGV. This CDR3 comprises 13 residues. The CDR3 DNA reads as TGTGCCAGCAGGCAATATTTCGGAAGCGAGCAGTACTTC. This encodes CASRQYFGSEQYF.